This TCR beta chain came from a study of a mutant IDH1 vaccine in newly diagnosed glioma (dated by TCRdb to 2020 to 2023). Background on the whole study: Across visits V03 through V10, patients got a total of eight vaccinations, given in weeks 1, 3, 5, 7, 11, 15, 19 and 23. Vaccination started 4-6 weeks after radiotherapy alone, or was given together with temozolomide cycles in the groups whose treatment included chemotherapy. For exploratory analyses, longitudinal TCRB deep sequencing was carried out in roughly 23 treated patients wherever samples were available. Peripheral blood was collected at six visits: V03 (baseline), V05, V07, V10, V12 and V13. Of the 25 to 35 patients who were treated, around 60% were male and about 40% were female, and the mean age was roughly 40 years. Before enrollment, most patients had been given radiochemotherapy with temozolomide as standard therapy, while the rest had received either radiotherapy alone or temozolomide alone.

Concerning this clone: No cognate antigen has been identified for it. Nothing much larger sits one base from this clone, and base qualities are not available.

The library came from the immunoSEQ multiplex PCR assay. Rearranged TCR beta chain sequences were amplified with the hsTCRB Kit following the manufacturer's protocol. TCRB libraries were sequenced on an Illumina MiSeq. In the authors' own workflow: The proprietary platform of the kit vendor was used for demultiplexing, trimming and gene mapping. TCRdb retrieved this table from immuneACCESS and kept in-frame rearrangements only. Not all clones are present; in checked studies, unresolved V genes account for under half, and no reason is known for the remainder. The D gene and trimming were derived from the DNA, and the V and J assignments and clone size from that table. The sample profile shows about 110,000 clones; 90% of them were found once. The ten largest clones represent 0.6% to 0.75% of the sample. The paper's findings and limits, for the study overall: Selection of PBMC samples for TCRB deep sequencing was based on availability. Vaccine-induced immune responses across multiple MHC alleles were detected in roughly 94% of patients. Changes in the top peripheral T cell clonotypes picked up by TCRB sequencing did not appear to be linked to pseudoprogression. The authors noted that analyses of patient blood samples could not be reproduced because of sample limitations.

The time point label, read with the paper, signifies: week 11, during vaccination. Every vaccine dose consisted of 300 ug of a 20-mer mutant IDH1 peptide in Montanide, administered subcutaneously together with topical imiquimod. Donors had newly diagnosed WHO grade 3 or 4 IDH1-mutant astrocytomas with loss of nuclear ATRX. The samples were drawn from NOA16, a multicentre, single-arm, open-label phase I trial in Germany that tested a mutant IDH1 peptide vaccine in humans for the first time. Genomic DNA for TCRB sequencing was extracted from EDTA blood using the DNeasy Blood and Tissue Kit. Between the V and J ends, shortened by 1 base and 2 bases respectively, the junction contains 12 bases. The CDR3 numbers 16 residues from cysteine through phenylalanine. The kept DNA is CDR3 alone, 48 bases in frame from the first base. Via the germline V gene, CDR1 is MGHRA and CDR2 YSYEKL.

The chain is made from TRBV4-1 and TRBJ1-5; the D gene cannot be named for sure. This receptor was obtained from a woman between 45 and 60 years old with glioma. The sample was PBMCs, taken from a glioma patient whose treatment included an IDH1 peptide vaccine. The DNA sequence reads TGCGCCAGCAGCCAAGTCGGGCACAAGGGCAATCAGCCCCAGCATTTT. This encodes CASSQVGHKGNQPQHF.